Shown below are 32 T cell receptor beta chains from a single sample sequenced in a study of beta chain features in type 1 diabetes. Study-level points and caveats: TCRB CDR3s were moderately but significantly shorter in Type 1 diabetes patients in all four CD4+ subsets.

cDNA synthesis used the whole RNA isolate, giving expressed TCRB sequences. Profiling relied on immunoSEQ multiplex PCR, and the TCRdb table lists in-frame clones only, not all of them. The sample has around 150,000 clones, 9% seen once. Their target antigens are unknown. Sequencing was carried out using central memory CD4+ T cells from blood. The origin of the receptors is a woman aged 25 to 39 with type 1 diabetes.

The CDR3 DNA reads as TGTGCCAGCAGCGTAGACGCGCGTGGGGCCAACGTCCTGACTTTC. It specifies CASSVDARGANVLTF. The chain uses TRBV9 and TRBJ2-6, with D uncertain. CDR1 SGDLS and CDR2 YYNGEE come from the germline V gene. The CDR3 is 15 amino acids. V was cut by 0 bases and J by 3 bases, with 7 bases left in between.

The CDR3 is CASSTQQGENTEAFF. DNA of the CDR3: TGTGCCAGCAGTACCCAACAGGGGGAGAACACTGAAGCTTTCTTT. The chain links TRBV27 to TRBJ1-1, with 8 positions matching TRBD1. This CDR3 contains 15 residues. Germline CDR1 and CDR2: MNHEY and SMNVEV (reference sequence). The junction had 6 bases not matched to a gene; V was cut back by 5 bases and J by 1 base.

The chain carries TRBV28 and TRBJ1-1; D is undetermined. Trimming removed 6 bases from V and 3 bases from J, with 14 bases in between. The CDR3 covers 14 residues. The germline V gene has CDR1 MDHEN and CDR2 SYDVKM. CDR3 sequence: CASRASGEDTEAFF. The DNA for the CDR3 is TGTGCCAGCAGGGCTTCCGGGGAGGACACTGAAGCTTTCTTT.

V is TRBV7-2 and J is TRBJ2-5; 8 bases are shared with TRBD1. The CDR3 has 16 residues. With V trimmed by 4 bases and J by 1 base, 8 bases remained unmatched. Per the germline V gene, CDR1 is SGHTA and CDR2 is FQGNSA. Here the CDR3 DNA reads TGTGCCAGCAGCTCCGGGGCCGGGACAGGCCAAGAGACCCAGTACTTC. It encodes CASSSGAGTGQETQYF.

The V and J genes are TRBV7-3 and TRBJ2-2, with TRBD2 identical over 10 bases. CDR3 size: 18 residues. From germline, CDR1 is SGHTA and CDR2 FQGTGA. Trimming took 2 bases from V and 2 from J; bases not matched to a gene: 8. In DNA, the CDR3 is TGTGCCAGCAGCTTATTAGCTTGGACTAGCGGAAACACCGGGGAGCTGTTTTTT. This translates into CASSLLAWTSGNTGELFF.

This clone was recorded a few times. The rearrangement links TRBV5-1 to TRBJ2-1; D unclear. V was trimmed by 0 bases and J by 8 bases, leaving 12 bases between them. CDR1 SGHRS and CDR2 YFSETQ come from the germline V gene. The CDR3 spans 14 residues. The CDR3 is CASSLGKSNDEQFF. As DNA, the CDR3 is TGCGCCAGCAGCTTGGGAAAAAGCAACGATGAGCAGTTCTTC.

This clone occurred a few times. The chain recombines TRBV5-1 with TRBJ2-7; D might be TRBD2 (5 bases). The CDR3 spans 14 residues. CDR1 and CDR2 (germline): SGHRS, YFSETQ. V lost 1 base and J lost 7, with 15 bases in between. The CDR3 loop reads CASSLNKAVGEQYF. The CDR3 nucleotides read TGCGCCAGCAGCTTGAATAAAGCGGTGGGAGAGCAGTACTTC.

This clone has a handful of counts. The chain carries TRBV7-9 and TRBJ1-1, with D hard to call. This CDR3 comprises 13 residues. Trimming cost V 1 base and J 9 bases, with 12 bases left between them. Germline values: CDR1 SEHNR, CDR2 FQNEAQ (reference sequence). CDR3 loop: CASSLVTAQQAFF. CDR3 in DNA: TGTGCCAGCAGCTTAGTCACAGCACAGCAAGCTTTCTTT.

The sample holds a few counts of this clone. The J gene is TRBJ2-3, the V gene TRBV19, with D perhaps matching TRBD1 (6 bases). The CDR3 has 13 residues. The V end was cut by 10 bases, the J end by 2 bases, with 13 bases between. From germline, CDR1 is LNHDA and CDR2 SQIVND (reference sequence). CDR3 coding DNA: TGTGCCACTAGAGGGGGTGCCACAGATACGCAGTATTTT. Protein product: CATRGGATDTQYF.

The CDR3 sequence is CSVVRAGDEQFF. DNA for the CDR3: TGCAGCGTTGTGCGGGCGGGGGATGAGCAGTTCTTC. The rearrangement joins TRBV29-1 to TRBJ2-1; 7 bases are a match to TRBD2. Unmatched junction bases numbered 5, after V lost 4 bases and J lost 8 bases. The CDR3 contains 12 residues. The germline gives CDR1 SQVTM, CDR2 ANQGSEA.

This clone came up many times. The V call is TRBV11-2, the J call TRBJ2-7; D is possibly TRBD2 (5 bases). Trimming removed 5 bases at V and 4 bases at J, with 18 bases between. The CDR3 is 15 amino acids. Germline values: CDR1 SGHAT, CDR2 FQNNGV. CDR3: CASSIEGRGSYEQYF. The CDR3 DNA reads as TGTGCCAGCAGCATCGAAGGTCGGGGTTCGTACGAGCAGTACTTC.

This clone was recorded a few times. The chain combines TRBV6-5 with TRBJ2-1, with D possibly being TRBD1 (6 bases). This CDR3 contains 16 residues. Per germline, CDR1 MNHEY and CDR2 SVGAGI. Trimming took off 2 bases at V and 4 bases at J, with 15 bases between the two ends. CDR3 protein: CASSYGTPAPYNEQFF. CDR3 coding DNA: TGTGCCAGCAGTTACGGGACACCGGCACCTTACAATGAGCAGTTCTTC.

The CDR3 DNA sequence: TGTGCCAGCAGTTTCCCCGGGGTTTACGATGGCTACACCTTC. This gives the protein CASSFPGVYDGYTF. V usage is TRBV28 and J usage is TRBJ1-2; the D is unclear. Germline V gene sequence: CDR1 MDHEN, CDR2 SYDVKM. V dropped 3 bases and J dropped 6 bases, with 14 bases sitting between them. CDR3 length: 14 residues.

The chain is built from TRBV2 and TRBJ2-7; 10 bases fit TRBD2. Germline values: CDR1 SNHLY, CDR2 FYNNEI. CDR3 length: 12 amino acids. V trimming: 4 bases; J trimming: 6 bases; junction bases outside the gene matches: 0. CDR3 sequence reads: CASSGLAGEQYF. CDR3 nucleotide sequence: TGTGCCAGCAGTGGACTAGCGGGCGAGCAGTACTTC.

The chain joins TRBV30 to TRBJ1-2; weak D call: TRBD1 (6 bases). V lost 0 bases, J lost 8 bases, and 16 bases lay in between. Germline V CDR1 and CDR2: GTSNPN, SVGIG (reference sequence). The CDR3 consists of 14 residues. The CDR3 DNA is TGTGCCTGGAGTGTGGGGGGGGCCCTATACGGCTACACCTTC. It yields the protein CAWSVGGALYGYTF.

In its sample, this clone was seen a few times. As DNA, the CDR3 is TGTGCCAGCAGCCAAGATACAGCGGGAGGGTCCGGGGGGAATACGCAGTATTTT. This gives the protein CASSQDTAGGSGGNTQYF. V gene TRBV4-2 combines with J gene TRBJ2-3; 10 bases fit TRBD2. V trimming: 0 bases; J trimming: 7 bases; junction bases outside the gene matches: 13. CDR3 length: 18 residues. Germline CDR1 reads LGHNA; CDR2 reads YNFKEQ.

By sample share, this clone is medium-sized (0.01 to 0.1%). V is TRBV29-1 and J is TRBJ2-1; the D gene is possibly TRBD2 (6 bases). The V gene's germline CDR1 is SQVTM and CDR2 ANQGSEA. The CDR3 is made up of 13 amino acids. Deletions cut 4 bases from V and 5 bases from J, with 12 bases between. CDR3 residues: CSVAVDYNNEQFF. In DNA, the CDR3 is TGCAGCGTTGCAGTGGACTACAACAATGAGCAGTTCTTC.

This clone was counted between two and nine times. CDR3 nucleotide sequence: TGTGCCAGCAGTGCCCAAGGGGGCGGCAATCAGCCCCAGCATTTT. It is translated as CASSAQGGGNQPQHF. This sequence joins TRBV7-9 and TRBJ1-5; TRBD1 agrees at 7 bases. The CDR3 is 15 amino acids. V was pared by 6 bases and J by 2 bases, with 7 bases of the junction left unmatched. Germline V lookup: CDR1 SEHNR, CDR2 FQNEAQ (reference sequence).

This clone was observed a few times. The CDR3 is CASSYSAGVTEQFF. The CDR3 DNA is TGTGCCAGCAGTTACTCAGCGGGGGTCACTGAGCAGTTCTTC. This rearrangement joins TRBV6-5 to TRBJ2-1; 8 bases map to TRBD2. The CDR3 spans 14 residues. The V gene's germline CDR1 is MNHEY and CDR2 SVGAGI. The V and J ends lost 0 bases and 9 bases, in that order; junction bases with no gene match: 4.

The V call is TRBV4-2, the J call TRBJ1-1, with D possibly TRBD1 on 6 matching bases. CDR3 length: 15 amino acids. V dropped 5 bases and J dropped 2 bases, with 15 bases sitting between them. The germline gives CDR1 LGHNA, CDR2 YNFKEQ. CDR3 region: CASSSKTGFNTEAFF. DNA for the CDR3: TGTGCCAGCAGCTCTAAAACAGGGTTTAACACTGAAGCTTTCTTT.

This clone was seen a handful of times. The chain recombines TRBV4-1 with TRBJ2-7, with D perhaps matching TRBD1 (5 bases). The CDR3 runs 15 residues. Germline CDR1 reads MGHRA; CDR2 reads YSYEKL. With 0 bases removed from V and 4 bases from J, the gap between germline ends came to 13 bases. As DNA, the CDR3 is TGCGCCAGCAGCCAAGACAGGGTCACGCTATACGAGCAGTACTTC. Amino acids: CASSQDRVTLYEQYF.

At least ten counts were recorded for this clone. V and J are TRBV15 and TRBJ2-1, with 13 bases fitting TRBD2. CDR3 length: 13 amino acids. With 8 bases clipped from V and 8 bases from J, the junction kept 3 bases outside the gene matches. Germline values: CDR1 LNHNV, CDR2 YYDKDF (reference sequence). CDR3 region: CATGTSGIYEQFF. The CDR3 bases are TGTGCCACCGGGACTAGCGGGATTTATGAGCAGTTCTTC.

This clone was recorded a few times. The rearrangement uses TRBV4-1 and TRBJ2-5; D perhaps matches TRBD2 (6 bases). This CDR3 is 14 amino acids long. Per germline, CDR1 MGHRA and CDR2 YSYEKL. The V end was cut by 4 bases, the J end by 4 bases, with 13 bases between. CDR3 loop: CASSPTGTRETQYF. CDR3 sequence (DNA): TGCGCCAGCAGCCCAACCGGGACTCGAGAGACCCAGTACTTC.

This clone occurred a few times. The rearrangement uses TRBV7-9 and TRBJ2-5; 9 bases match TRBD2. CDR3 length: 17 amino acids. With V trimmed by 4 bases and J by 5 bases, 14 bases remained unmatched. The germline CDR1 and CDR2 sequences are SEHNR and FQNEAQ (reference sequence). The CDR3 nucleotides read TGTGCCAGCAGCTCCCCAGAACGCGGGAGGGCCGGGGAGACCCAGTACTTC. This gives the protein CASSSPERGRAGETQYF.

This clone was detected a few times. The gene calls are TRBV2 and TRBJ2-5; TRBD1 agrees at 7 bases. Trimming cost V 6 bases and J 4 bases; bases outside gene matches: 5. Germline CDR1 SNHLY, CDR2 FYNNEI. This CDR3 has 13 amino acids. CDR3 protein: CASRTGWGETQYF. CDR3 sequence (DNA): TGTGCCAGCAGGACAGGGTGGGGAGAGACCCAGTACTTC.

V usage is TRBV19 and J usage is TRBJ1-2; tentatively, D is TRBD1 (6 bases). Germline lookup yields CDR1 LNHDA and CDR2 SQIVND (reference sequence). The length of the CDR3 is 14 residues. Trimming cost V 4 bases and J 4 bases, with 13 bases left between them. CDR3 in amino acids: CASSRRTAPYGYTF. The CDR3 nucleotides are TGTGCCAGTAGTAGAAGGACAGCACCCTATGGCTACACCTTC. Supplemented by reference TRBV19 and TRBJ1-2, the full variable domain reads DGGITQSPKYLFRKEGQNVTLSCEQNLNHDAMYWYRQDPGQGLRLIYYSQIVNDFQKGDIAEGYSVSREKKESFPLTVTSAQKNPTAFYLCASSRRTAPYGYTFGSGTRLTVV.

This clone was picked up a small number of times. The CDR3 DNA sequence: TGTGCCAGCTCCGGAGGCAAAAACATTCAGTACTTC. As protein: CASSGGKNIQYF. The chain uses TRBV2 and TRBJ2-4; possible D gene TRBD2, 5 bases. The germline V gene encodes CDR1 SNHLY and CDR2 FYNNEI. The V gene lost 8 bases and the J gene lost 3 bases, with 8 bases spanning the gap. The CDR3 spans 12 residues.

This CDR3 is CASSGRALGYTF. DNA for the CDR3: TGTGCCAGCAGCGGCCGTGCGCTTGGCTACACCTTC. The chain carries TRBV9 and TRBJ1-2, with D hard to call. The ends were cut back, 3 bases at V and 7 bases at J, with 10 bases in the middle. The germline V gene has CDR1 SGDLS and CDR2 YYNGEE. The CDR3 consists of 12 residues.

This clone was counted only a few times. The chain employs TRBV5-1 and TRBJ2-5; 7 nucleotides match TRBD1. V lost 4 bases to trimming and J lost 2 bases; unmatched junction nucleotides: 5. The CDR3 spans 14 residues. The germline CDR1 and CDR2 sequences are SGHRS and YFSETQ. Here the CDR3 DNA reads TGCGCCAGCAGCACGGGACAGCAACAAGAGACCCAGTACTTC. The encoded protein is CASSTGQQQETQYF.

V is TRBV29-1 and J is TRBJ2-1, with D perhaps TRBD2 (5 bases). CDR1 is SQVTM and CDR2 is ANQGSEA in the germline V gene. The CDR3 sequence is 16 residues long. V was shortened by 1 base and J by 7 bases, with 20 bases between the two germline ends. Here the CDR3 DNA reads TGCAGCGTTGAAGGACCGGGATCCAACATCGGGAATGAGCAGTTCTTC. It codes for CSVEGPGSNIGNEQFF.

This clone occurred a few times. The rearrangement joins TRBV28 to TRBJ2-1, with a possible D match to TRBD2 (5 bases). CDR1 is MDHEN and CDR2 is SYDVKM in the germline V gene. V was trimmed by 11 bases and J by 9 bases, leaving 17 bases between them. This CDR3 contains 12 residues. CDR3 DNA: TGTGCCGCTAGCCCATTAGTGAGTGAGCAGTTCTTC. Its translation: CAASPLVSEQFF.

The chain employs TRBV2 and TRBJ1-5; D gene unclear. The CDR3 is made up of 11 amino acids. Germline-derived CDR1 and CDR2 are SNHLY and FYNNEI. Deletions cut 3 bases from V and 9 bases from J, with 6 bases between. CDR3 sequence (DNA): TGTGCCAGCAGTGACGGTCCGCCCCAGCATTTT. Translation: CASSDGPPQHF.